Each of the 21 T cell receptor beta chains below was sequenced from the same sample in a study of PD-L1 blockade in urothelial cancer. The method was immunoSEQ multiplex PCR; TCRdb's version includes in-frame clones alone and lacks a portion of them. The table lists 100,000 to 150,000 clones, more than 75% of them singletons, with roughly 2.4% in the top ten. The time point denotes: peripheral blood 6 weeks after treatment start. The sample was PBMCs, taken around atezolizumab (anti-PD-L1) treatment. These receptors were collected from a man aged 45-65 years with urothelial cancer.

The chain is built from TRBV20-1 and TRBJ1-1; D gene uncertain. Germline-derived CDR1 and CDR2 are DFQATT and SNEGSKA (reference sequence). V was cut by 0 bases and J by 7 bases, with 6 bases left in between. CDR3 length: 11 residues. In DNA form, the CDR3 reads TGCAGTGCTAGAGAAAGGAGTGAAGCTTTCTTT. It translates to CSARERSEAFF.

The chain has TRBV6-7 and TRBJ1-1; TRBD1 matches at 10 bases. TRBV6-7 counts as an open reading frame of uncertain function. The V segment lost 5 bases and the J segment 5 bases; nucleotides outside the gene matches: 14. The CDR3 covers 17 residues. Here the CDR3 reads CASSTKDGQGEDTEAFF. CDR3 bases: TGTGCCAGCAGTACGAAGGATGGACAGGGGGAGGATACTGAAGCTTTCTTT.

CDR3 protein: CASSAFRGHTEAFF. CDR3 DNA: TGTGCCAGTAGTGCTTTCAGGGGGCACACTGAAGCTTTCTTT. This chain links TRBV19 with TRBJ1-1; 8 bases match TRBD1. The V gene end was trimmed by 5 bases and the J gene end by 3 bases; junction bases not matched to a gene: 5. Germline V CDR1 and CDR2: LNHDA, SQIVND (reference sequence). The CDR3 has 14 amino acids.

This clone has just a few counts. The V and J genes are TRBV7-9 and TRBJ2-3; tentatively, D is TRBD1 (5 bases). The CDR3 sequence is 15 residues long. V was pared by 5 bases and J by 1 base, with 13 bases between. CDR1 and CDR2 from the germline V gene are SEHNR and FQNEAQ (reference sequence). DNA for the CDR3: TGTGCCAGCAGCCCCCCGACAGACCGCACAGATACGCAGTATTTT. This sequence encodes CASSPPTDRTDTQYF.

This clone occurred once. This chain links TRBV7-8 with TRBJ2-3; no definite D call. This CDR3 is 13 amino acids long. V dropped 1 base and J dropped 2 bases, with 4 bases sitting between them. Per the germline V gene, CDR1 is SGHVS and CDR2 is FQNEAQ. This CDR3 is CASSLVFTDTQYF. The DNA of the CDR3 is TGTGCCAGCAGCTTAGTATTCACAGATACGCAGTATTTT.

This clone was recorded a few times. The chain is built from TRBV5-4 and TRBJ2-5; D is uncertain. The CDR3 runs 13 residues. V dropped 2 bases and J dropped 2 bases, with 7 bases sitting between them. Germline-derived CDR1 and CDR2 are SGHNT and YYREEE (reference sequence). CDR3 loop: CASSFKLQETQYF. CDR3 coding DNA: TGTGCCAGCAGCTTTAAACTACAAGAGACCCAGTACTTC.

This chain links TRBV10-3 with TRBJ2-1; no firm D call. V gave up 2 bases and J gave up 9 bases, with 11 bases separating them. The CDR3 spans 13 residues. The V gene's germline CDR1 is ENHRY and CDR2 SYGVKD. CDR3 residues: CAISEPRSAEQFF. The DNA of the CDR3 is TGTGCCATCAGTGAGCCTAGGTCGGCTGAGCAGTTCTTC.

The J gene is TRBJ2-3, the V gene TRBV2; a weak D match, TRBD1 (6 bases). Germline V gene lookup returns CDR1 SNHLY and CDR2 FYNNEI. The CDR3 consists of 15 residues. V lost 1 base, J lost 5 bases, and 13 bases lay in between. DNA of the CDR3: TGTGCCAGCAGTGAAGGTTTGTCAGGGGAAGATACGCAGTATTTT. Translating gives CASSEGLSGEDTQYF.

This clone has only a few counts. The genes are TRBV28 and TRBJ2-2; a weak D match, TRBD2 (6 bases). Per germline, CDR1 MDHEN and CDR2 SYDVKM. The CDR3 is 17 amino acids. V was cut by 5 bases and J by 2 bases, with 18 bases left in between. As DNA, the CDR3 is TGTGCCAGCAGTCTCATTCCGGGTAGCGGAAACACCGGGGAGCTGTTTTTT. Amino acids: CASSLIPGSGNTGELFF. Variable domain in full (rest from reference TRBV28 and TRBJ2-2): DVKVTQSSRYLVKRTGEKVFLECVQDMDHENMFWYRQDPGLGLRLIYFSYDVKMKEKGDIPEGYSVSREKKERFSLILESASTNQTSMYLCASSLIPGSGNTGELFFGEGSRLTVL.

The chain combines TRBV5-1 with TRBJ1-1, with a weak D call TRBD1 (5 bases). Germline V CDR1 and CDR2: SGHRS, YFSETQ. V was clipped by 0 bases and J by 1 base, with 10 bases between them. The CDR3 runs 15 residues. The DNA of the CDR3 is TGCGCCAGCAGCTTGGGGGGGGGACGGAACACTGAAGCTTTCTTT. Translated: CASSLGGGRNTEAFF.

This clone was observed a few times. This chain joins TRBV30 and TRBJ1-5; D perhaps matches TRBD1 (6 bases). Germline V gives CDR1 GTSNPN, CDR2 SVGIG (reference sequence). The CDR3 length is 13 residues. V was clipped by 6 bases and J by 5 bases, with 14 bases between them. The CDR3 DNA is TGTGCCTGTCGGCCTGGACAGCATCAGCCCCAGCATTTT. It codes for CACRPGQHQPQHF.

This chain uses TRBV7-9 with TRBJ1-5; 12 nucleotides align to TRBD1. Per germline, CDR1 SEHNR and CDR2 FQNEAQ (reference sequence). With V trimmed by 1 base and J by 6 bases, 4 bases remained unmatched. This CDR3 has 16 residues. The CDR3 protein is CASSLVGQGARQPQHF. In DNA, the CDR3 is TGTGCCAGCAGCTTAGTGGGACAGGGGGCTCGTCAGCCCCAGCATTTT.

This sequence joins TRBV28 and TRBJ2-7; 10 bases agree with TRBD1. Per germline, CDR1 MDHEN and CDR2 SYDVKM. The CDR3 covers 16 residues. V lost 5 bases to trimming and J lost 5 bases; unmatched junction nucleotides: 12. In DNA, the CDR3 is TGTGCCAGCAGTCTCCCCCGGGACAGGGGAATCCACGAGCAGTACTTC. This gives the protein CASSLPRDRGIHEQYF.

The chain combines TRBV30 with TRBJ1-2, with 7 nucleotides matching TRBD1. V lost 3 bases and J lost 4; bases outside the gene matches: 8. The CDR3 loop spans 14 amino acids. The germline gives CDR1 GTSNPN, CDR2 SVGIG (reference sequence). This CDR3 reads CAWSTGDGLYGYTF. The CDR3 bases are TGTGCCTGGAGCACAGGGGACGGACTCTATGGCTACACCTTC.

The V and J genes are TRBV5-8 and TRBJ1-5; 7 bases are shared with TRBD1. The trim removed 4 bases at V and 4 bases at J, leaving 8 bases unmatched. Germline assignment: CDR1 SGHTS and CDR2 YDEGEE. CDR3 size: 15 residues. CDR3 bases: TGTGCCAGCAGCCAGGGACAGAGAGTAAATCAGCCCCAGCATTTT. Its protein product is CASSQGQRVNQPQHF.

This chain links TRBV28 with TRBJ2-2; possibly TRBD1 for D (6 bases). CDR3 length equals 18 residues. Per germline, CDR1 MDHEN and CDR2 SYDVKM. Trimming left V 6 bases short and J 0 bases short, with 20 bases between. DNA for the CDR3: TGTGCCAGCAGGTTCGGGACAAGATTAACCGCGAACACCGGGGAGCTGTTTTTT. This encodes CASRFGTRLTANTGELFF.

The chain links TRBV6-1 to TRBJ1-2, with a possible D match to TRBD1 (5 bases). The CDR3 consists of 14 residues. V shed 5 bases and J shed 6 bases, with 16 bases lying between them. CDR1 is MNHNS, CDR2 SASEGT, per germline. CDR3 loop: CASSRQGPKNGYTF. The CDR3 nucleotides are TGTGCCAGCAGTCGGCAGGGCCCAAAAAATGGCTACACCTTC.

The rearrangement uses TRBV7-8 and TRBJ2-1; possible D gene TRBD1, 5 bases. Per the germline V gene, CDR1 is SGHVS and CDR2 is FQNEAQ. The CDR3 runs to 15 residues. With 5 bases removed from V and 0 bases from J, the gap between germline ends came to 11 bases. The CDR3 DNA sequence: TGTGCCAGCAGCCAAGGCAGGGTCTCCTACAATGAGCAGTTCTTC. This encodes CASSQGRVSYNEQFF.

This rearrangement joins TRBV30 to TRBJ1-5; maybe TRBD1 (5 bases). The CDR3 consists of 13 residues. Germline V lookup: CDR1 GTSNPN, CDR2 SVGIG (reference sequence). The ends were cut back, 2 bases at V and 1 base at J, with 6 bases in the middle. The CDR3 reads CAWSQGSNQPQHF. CDR3 sequence (DNA): TGTGCCTGGAGTCAGGGAAGCAATCAGCCCCAGCATTTT.

On this clone: The sample contains more than one DNA sequence encoding this CDR3. The J gene is TRBJ2-2, the V gene TRBV11-2; 8 bases are a match to TRBD1. The CDR3 length is 16 residues. The V gene's germline CDR1 is SGHAT and CDR2 FQNNGV. After removal of 5 bases from V and 0 bases from J, the junction contained 5 bases not matched to a gene. The CDR3 region is CASSQRQGPNTGELFF. CDR3 in DNA: TGTGCCAGCAGCCAGCGACAGGGGCCGAACACCGGGGAGCTGTTTTTT.

The chain couples TRBV5-1 to TRBJ1-5; D call uncertain. Trimming took off 4 bases at V and 5 bases at J, with 13 bases between the two ends. Germline CDR1 SGHRS, CDR2 YFSETQ. The length of the CDR3 is 14 residues. The CDR3 spells CASSPSGADQPQHF. CDR3 sequence (DNA): TGCGCCAGCAGCCCCTCGGGAGCGGATCAGCCCCAGCATTTT.